The clone carrying this T cell receptor beta chain has just a few counts. The antigen is unknown. At one end, the junction sequence differs from germline, possibly due to a read error. The CDR3 sequence is 12 residues long. The germline V gene has CDR1 DFQATT and CDR2 SNEGSKA (reference sequence). The sample comes from a study of regulatory T cells in long-lasting Graves disease. Study results and limitations: Repertoires from persistent disease leaned toward TRBV28, TRBJ1-2 and TRBJ2-5.

Arm-PCR of CDR3 regions with iRepertoire HTBI primers generated TCR beta libraries. TCRdb ran MiXCR on the multiplex PCR reads and lists one entry per CDR3 protein. The sample holds around 450,000 distinct CDR3 sequences; approximately 16% are singletons and the top ten take about 8.3%. Time point noted: newly diagnosed GD, antithyroid drugs for less than 3 months. PBMC-derived RNA was used for the TCR library. These data were also reused for a study on T cells in Graves' hyperthyroidism and ophthalmopathy. From that second work: First-round RT-PCR of the TCR CDR3 relied on the HTBI primer set.

This receptor was obtained from a woman in her thirties or forties with Graves disease. Material: peripheral blood mononuclear cells (PBMCs), obtained at new diagnosis, from a patient treated with antithyroid drugs. The genes are TRBV20-1 and TRBJ2-7, with 12 bases aligning to TRBD2. CDR3 loop: CNASGREYEQYF. Written as DNA, the CDR3 is TGCAATGCTAGCGGGAGGGAATACGAGCAGTACTTC.